The present T cell receptor beta chain was sequenced within a study of tumor-infiltrating lymphocytes in localized non-small cell lung cancer. This table comes from immunoSEQ multiplex PCR, and its TCRdb copy is limited to in-frame clones, with some not included. The data show 15,000 to 20,000 clones, approximately 70% seen once. Germline lookup yields CDR1 SGHAT and CDR2 FQDESV (reference sequence). Trimming pared 3 bases from V and 1 base from J, leaving 3 bases between. There are 12 residues in the CDR3. This clone came up a few times. Antigen: not known. Overall study findings and caveats: Available tissue quantity limited TCR sequencing to a patient subset. No T-cell fraction difference was seen between IM1 and IM2 tumors. TCRbeta sequencing showed higher T cell infiltration in tumors than uninvolved lung.

The rearrangement links TRBV11-1 to TRBJ1-1; the D is unclear. This receptor was taken from a human donor with non-small cell lung cancer. Sequencing used lung tumor tissue. Here the CDR3 reads CASSFENTEAFF. CDR3 sequence (DNA): TGTGCCAGCAGCTTCGAGAACACTGAAGCTTTCTTT.